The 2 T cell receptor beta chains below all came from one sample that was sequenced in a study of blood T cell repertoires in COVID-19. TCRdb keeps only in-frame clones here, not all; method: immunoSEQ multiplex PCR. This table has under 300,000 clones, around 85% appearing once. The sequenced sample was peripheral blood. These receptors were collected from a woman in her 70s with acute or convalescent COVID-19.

CDR3 nucleotides: TGTGCCAGCAGCTTAACGTGGACAGCAAATGGCTACACCTTC. Translating it yields CASSLTWTANGYTF. The chain couples TRBV7-3 to TRBJ1-2; D may be TRBD1 (6 bases). The V gene's germline CDR1 is SGHTA and CDR2 FQGTGA. V lost 0 bases to trimming and J lost 6 bases, with 11 bases between them. This CDR3 has 14 amino acids.

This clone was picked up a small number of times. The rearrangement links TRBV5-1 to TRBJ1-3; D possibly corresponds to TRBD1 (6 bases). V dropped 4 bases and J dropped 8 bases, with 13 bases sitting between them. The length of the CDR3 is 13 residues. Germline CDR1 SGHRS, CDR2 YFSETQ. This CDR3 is CASSQDRTHTIYF. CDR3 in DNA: TGCGCCAGCAGCCAAGACAGGACTCACACCATATATTTT. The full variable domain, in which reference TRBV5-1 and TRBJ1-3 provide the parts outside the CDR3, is KAGVTQTPRYLIKTRGQQVTLSCSPISGHRSVSWYQQTPGQGLQFLFEYFSETQRNKGNFPGRFSGRQFSNSRSEMNVSTLELGDSALYLCASSQDRTHTIYFGEGSWLTVV.